This T cell receptor beta chain was recorded in a study of blood T cell repertoires in COVID-19. On the study more broadly: From T cells, B-cell-depleted T cells, or PBMCs came the material, which was cDNA or gDNA.

TCRdb's copy holds only in-frame clones and misses some; the assay was immunoSEQ multiplex PCR. The sample records roughly 180,000 clones, approximately 85% being singletons. V lost 0 bases, J lost 4 bases, and 13 bases lay in between. Germline V gene data show CDR1 as MNHEY and CDR2 as SVGAGI. This CDR3 contains 15 residues. Participants were aged roughly 18 to 89 years from about two dozen US areas. Which cohort a participant joined came from the clinical history participants gave. Cohort 3 donors were reported recovered after two negative PCRs, clearance, or symptom resolution. The sample taken for sequencing was PBMCs or T cells enriched from blood (not recorded which). The chain is built from TRBV6-5 and TRBJ2-7, with a tentative D call TRBD2 (7 bases). The TCR sequence derives from a middle-aged man who had recovered from COVID-19. CDR3 residues: CASSYSAGDRYEQYF. The CDR3 nucleotides read TGTGCCAGCAGTTACTCGGCGGGAGACAGGTACGAGCAGTACTTC.